These T cell receptor beta chains were read from a single sample in a study of CD8+ T cells in alopecia areata. Generated by immunoSEQ multiplex PCR, the TCRdb table keeps only in-frame clones and is missing some. The sample shows 150,000 to 200,000 clones, 51% of them seen only once. The sequencing here drew on CD8+ T cells sorted from blood, taken at week 52, from a patient treated with tofacitinib. These receptors came from a human donor with alopecia areata. The conserved cysteine and the conserved F or W are not part of the CDR3 here.

v_call cdr3_aa
TRBV7-9 ASSLAPDTQY
TRBV30 AWSMDPPQPQH
TRBV7-3 ASSLTLGGGYT
TRBV11-1 ASSHRDRRYEQY
TRBV7-6 ASSSSQGATGELF
TRBV5-1 ASSLEIGGEAF
TRBV2 ASSETAGGIQDTQY
TRBV11-3 ASSLAPGTGPATGELF
TRBV9 ASSVDLQGGYT
TRBV19 ASSDDREETQY
TRBV18 ASSPEATNEKLF
TRBV30 AWSVWGDGGYT
TRBV5-6 ASSLQTDRY
TRBV2 ASSSVGTRLGEKLF
TRBV5-6 ASSPDRSMRYT
TRBV30 AWSVASDEQF
TRBV6-5 ASSSTGLGETQY
TRBV9 ASSAGRLSYEQY
TRBV27 ASSLGQGAQPQH
TRBV9 ASSGGTGAGYGYT
TRBV5-6 ASSLATGGRTEAF
TRBV9 ASSALTSGGSGANVLT
TRBV15 ATSSNRDRAQETQY
TRBV18 ASSPGTSGPGELF
TRBV16 ASSPKAGTAYEQY
TRBV27 ASSPLTAARGREQF
TRBV5-1 ASSPDRESQPQH
TRBV27 ASSPQRGSDNEQY
TRBV5-1 ASSFRPGENTEAF
TRBV13 ASSLGLAGTYEQY
TRBV10-3 AISERGGYNEQF
TRBV30 AWRDRGNYGYT
TRBV4-2 ASSTRTGDTGELF
TRBV4-1 ASSSTVATNEKLF
TRBV9 ASSVGQGSEQY
TRBV25-1 ASSEIENDGGYT
TRBV10-2 ASSGGSSYNEQF
TRBV14 ASSYSGPLGEQY
TRBV10-3 AIRGGDYGYT
TRBV27 ASSPGTGGINEQF
TRBV15 ATGPGANVLT
TRBV7-9 ASSPVFGGRNEQY
TRBV29-1 SVEITNQRQETQY
TRBV7-9 ASRPGTSGGRYYNEQF
TRBV4-3 ASSQRGGDIQY
TRBV2 ASSRGVGELGNQPQH
TRBV29-1 SALAGASSYEQY
TRBV11-2 ASSPLTGDGANVLT
TRBV27 ASSPSIGGIGYEQY
TRBV11-2 ASSLFSGIGDTEAF
TRBV4-1 ASSQEEGSAYEQY